This T cell receptor beta chain was documented in a study of CXCR3-negative and CXCR3-positive naive CD8 T cells. Germline loops: CDR1 SGHAT, CDR2 FQNNGV. The CDR3 sequence is 13 residues long. Through 5' RACE with UMI labels, the TRB cDNA libraries were prepared. TCRdb re-called the 5' RACE reads and gives one entry per CDR3 protein, without DNA. Its table lists some 39,000 distinct CDR3 sequences. Sorts performed in triplicate captured 320,000 or so cells each from every CD8+ T cell subset. The chain employs TRBV11-2 and TRBJ2-3; the D call from TCRdb, TRBD1, cannot be confirmed without DNA. Sequenced sample: naive CXCR3- CD8+ T cells from blood. Subset reported: CD45RO-CCR7+CD27+CD95- naive CD8+ T cells lacking CXCR3 (TNR3-). This TCR was sampled from a human donor in good health. Some clones in this sample may be carry-over from other donors' samples. CDR3 amino acids: CASSHLSGTGQYF. The full variable domain, rest sourced from reference TRBV11-2 and TRBJ2-3, is EAGVAQSPRYKIIEKRQSVAFWCNPISGHATLYWYQQILGQGPKLLIQFQNNGVVDDSQLPKDRFSAERLKGVDSTLKIQPAKLEDSAVYLCASSHLSGTGQYFGPGTRLTVL.